This T cell receptor (beta chain) stems from a study of CD8 T cells in ankylosing spondylitis. Remarks on this clonotype: What it binds is not known.

CDR1 is LNHNV and CDR2 is YYDKDF in the germline V gene (reference sequence). The CDR3 has 14 amino acids. V trimming: 5 bases; J trimming: 1 base; junction bases outside the gene matches: 4. Study-level findings and limits: Reports say disease-linked clones showed up significantly more in matched ankylosing spondylitis synovial fluid. Blood of patients with ankylosing spondylitis appeared to be characterized by a TCR beta motif of eight highly homologous variants.

Via MiXCR, TCRdb re-called the 5' RACE reads, giving one row per CDR3 protein. Found here are 250,000 to 400,000 distinct CDR3 sequences, 9.5% to 13% of them singletons; the top ten hold roughly 9%. The sample taken for sequencing was blood, either unsorted or a sorted T cell fraction (not recorded which). The sequence derives from a female donor with ankylosing spondylitis or in good health (not recorded which). This chain connects TRBV15 to TRBJ1-1; 7 positions match TRBD1. DNA of the CDR3: TGTGCCACCAGCGGCGCAGGGGGGAACACTGAAGCTTTCTTT. This encodes CATSGAGGNTEAFF.